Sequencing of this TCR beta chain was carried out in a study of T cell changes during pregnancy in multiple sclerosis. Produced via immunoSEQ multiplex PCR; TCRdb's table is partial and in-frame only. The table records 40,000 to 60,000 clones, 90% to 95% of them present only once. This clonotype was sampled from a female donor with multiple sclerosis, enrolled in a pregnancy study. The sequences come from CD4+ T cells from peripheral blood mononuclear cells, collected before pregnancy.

In DNA, the CDR3 is TGTGCCAGCACCTCCAAGACAGGGGTCTACGAGCAGTACTTC. It specifies CASTSKTGVYEQYF. The chain employs TRBV7-9 and TRBJ2-7, with 8 bases identical to TRBD1. Germline CDR1 is SEHNR and CDR2 is FQNEAQ (reference sequence). The CDR3 totals 14 residues. V lost 7 bases, J lost 3 bases, and 8 bases stayed unmatched.